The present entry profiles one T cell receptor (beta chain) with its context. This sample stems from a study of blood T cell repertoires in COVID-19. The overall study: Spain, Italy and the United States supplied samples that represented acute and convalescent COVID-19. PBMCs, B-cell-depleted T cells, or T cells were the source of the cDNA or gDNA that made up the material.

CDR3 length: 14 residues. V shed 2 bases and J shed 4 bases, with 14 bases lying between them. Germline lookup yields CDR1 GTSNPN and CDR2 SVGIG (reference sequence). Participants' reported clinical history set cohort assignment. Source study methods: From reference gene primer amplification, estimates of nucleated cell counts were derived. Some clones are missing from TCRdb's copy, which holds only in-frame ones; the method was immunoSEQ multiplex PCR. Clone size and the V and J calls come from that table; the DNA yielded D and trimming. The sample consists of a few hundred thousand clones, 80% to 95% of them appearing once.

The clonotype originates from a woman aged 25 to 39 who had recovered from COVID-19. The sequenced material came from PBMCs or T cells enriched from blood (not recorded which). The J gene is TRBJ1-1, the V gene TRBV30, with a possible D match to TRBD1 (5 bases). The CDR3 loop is CAWSRAGGGTEAFF. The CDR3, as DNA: TGTGCCTGGAGTCGGGCAGGCGGGGGCACTGAAGCTTTCTTT. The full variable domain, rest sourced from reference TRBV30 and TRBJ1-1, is SQTIHQWPATLVQPVGSPLSLECTVEGTSNPNLYWYRQAAGRGLQLLFYSVGIGQISSEVPQNLSASRPQDRQFILSSKKLLLSDSGFYLCAWSRAGGGTEAFFGQGTRLTVV.